The 18 T cell receptor beta chains presented below share a single source sample, sequenced in a study of blood T cell repertoires in COVID-19. The data were produced by immunoSEQ multiplex PCR, yet TCRdb's version contains in-frame clones alone and is incomplete. In the table there are 300,000 to 350,000 clones, about 93% of which are singletons. Sequencing input: peripheral blood. Receptors were obtained from a woman in her twenties or thirties with COVID-19, enrolled during active disease.

The chain carries TRBV19 and TRBJ1-2; tentatively, D is TRBD1 (5 bases). This CDR3 contains 12 residues. V gave up 4 bases and J gave up 6 bases, with 9 bases separating them. In germline, CDR1 is LNHDA, CDR2 SQIVND (reference sequence). The DNA of the CDR3 is TGTGCCAGTAGTAAGTCCAGGGATGGCTACACCTTC. Amino acids: CASSKSRDGYTF. The entire variable domain, with the rest obtained from reference TRBV19 and TRBJ1-2, is as follows: DGGITQSPKYLFRKEGQNVTLSCEQNLNHDAMYWYRQDPGQGLRLIYYSQIVNDFQKGDIAEGYSVSREKKESFPLTVTSAQKNPTAFYLCASSKSRDGYTFGSGTRLTVV.

J is TRBJ1-4 and V is TRBV28; D is unresolved. Trimming left V 8 bases short and J 3 bases short, with 19 bases between. The CDR3 runs to 16 residues. The V gene's germline CDR1 is MDHEN and CDR2 SYDVKM. The DNA of the CDR3 is TGTGCCAGCTTTAAACGAACCGGGTGGTCTAATGAAAAACTGTTTTTT. Translating gives CASFKRTGWSNEKLFF.

The CDR3 protein is CSVGMFSGSTEAFF. CDR3 nucleotide sequence: TGCAGCGTTGGGATGTTTTCGGGAAGTACTGAAGCTTTCTTT. The V gene is TRBV29-1, the J gene TRBJ1-1; D gene ambiguous. V lost 4 bases to trimming and J lost 5 bases, with 17 bases between them. The germline gives CDR1 SQVTM, CDR2 ANQGSEA. The CDR3 is made up of 14 amino acids.

The chain employs TRBV4-1 and TRBJ1-4; D uncertain. The CDR3 length is 15 residues. Trimming took off 3 bases at V and 7 bases at J, with 15 bases between the two ends. The germline CDR1 and CDR2 sequences are MGHRA and YSYEKL. The CDR3 bases are TGCGCCAGCAGCCACCCGACCTCCGAGGGTGAAAAACTGTTTTTT. It encodes CASSHPTSEGEKLFF.

The chain uses TRBV28 and TRBJ1-4; 7 bases are shared with TRBD1. The CDR3 totals 15 residues. Germline-derived CDR1 and CDR2 are MDHEN and SYDVKM. With V trimmed by 6 bases and J by 8 bases, 12 bases remained unmatched. The CDR3 loop is CASRRLYRGQEKLFF. DNA of the CDR3: TGTGCCAGCAGACGTTTATACAGGGGCCAAGAAAAACTGTTTTTT. The whole variable domain, filled in from reference TRBV28 and TRBJ1-4, reads DVKVTQSSRYLVKRTGEKVFLECVQDMDHENMFWYRQDPGLGLRLIYFSYDVKMKEKGDIPEGYSVSREKKERFSLILESASTNQTSMYLCASRRLYRGQEKLFFGSGTQLSVL.

The V gene is TRBV30, the J gene TRBJ2-1; D may be TRBD2 (6 bases). V was clipped by 5 bases and J by 3 bases, with 11 bases between them. Per germline, CDR1 GTSNPN and CDR2 SVGIG (reference sequence). The CDR3 is made up of 13 amino acids. The CDR3 bases are TGTGCCTGGGACCAGACTAGCTACAATGAGCAGTTCTTC. It codes for CAWDQTSYNEQFF.

The chain has TRBV21-1 and TRBJ2-1; the table's TRBD1 call for D was not verified on the DNA. TRBV21-1 is labeled a pseudogene. The CDR3 totals 16 residues. For the CDR3, the DNA is TGTGCCAGCAACGAGGGACCCCACAGGGCCTACAATGAGCAGTTCTTC. Encoded protein: CASNEGPHRAYNEQFF.

The V and J genes are TRBV3-1 (or the pseudogene TRBV3-2) and TRBJ1-2; maybe TRBD1 (6 bases). This CDR3 contains 13 residues. The V gene lost 4 bases and the J gene lost 2 bases, with 8 bases spanning the gap. Per germline, CDR1 LGHDT and CDR2 YNNKEL (reference sequence). The CDR3 DNA is TGTGCCAGCAGCCCTACAGGGAACTATGGCTACACCTTC. Translation gives CASSPTGNYGYTF.

This clone is a singleton in its sample. The chain combines TRBV6-5 with TRBJ2-7, with TRBD1 matching over 7 bases. Unmatched junction bases numbered 5, after V lost 2 bases and J lost 7 bases. There are 13 residues in the CDR3. The germline CDR1 and CDR2 sequences are MNHEY and SVGAGI. The CDR3 is CASSYRGLGEQYF. CDR3 sequence (DNA): TGTGCCAGCAGTTACAGGGGGCTGGGGGAGCAGTACTTC.

The CDR3 loop reads CASSLTGTGRGETQYF. For the CDR3, the DNA is TGTGCCAGCAGCTTAACGGGGACAGGGCGAGGGGAGACCCAGTACTTC. V is TRBV7-3 and J is TRBJ2-5, with 9 bases aligning to TRBD1. Germline CDR1 and CDR2: SGHTA and FQGTGA. Losses at the gene ends were 0 bases for V and 5 bases for J; bases not matched to a gene: 7. The CDR3 is 16 amino acids.

The chain uses TRBV11-1 and TRBJ1-6, with 7 bases that match TRBD1. V trimming: 4 bases; J trimming: 7 bases; junction bases outside the gene matches: 4. The CDR3 has 14 amino acids. Germline values: CDR1 SGHAT, CDR2 FQDESV (reference sequence). The chain's CDR3 is CASSSTGWNSPLHF. The CDR3 DNA sequence: TGTGCCAGCAGCTCGACAGGGTGGAATTCACCCCTCCACTTT. Full variable domain (missing parts from reference TRBV11-1 and TRBJ1-6): EAEVAQSPRYKITEKSQAVAFWCDPISGHATLYWYRQILGQGPELLVQFQDESVVDDSQLPKDRFSAERLKGVDSTLKIQPAELGDSAMYLCASSSTGWNSPLHFGNGTRLTVT.

The chain has TRBV3-1 (or the pseudogene TRBV3-2) and TRBJ2-2; 9 bases map to TRBD2. V gave up 1 base and J gave up 1 base; unmatched junction bases: 7. The germline V gene has CDR1 LGHDT and CDR2 YNNKEL (reference sequence). This CDR3 has 18 residues. The CDR3 protein is CASSQVGGRAENTGELFF. The DNA for the CDR3 is TGTGCCAGCAGCCAAGTGGGCGGGAGGGCCGAGAACACCGGGGAGCTGTTTTTT.

This chain connects TRBV30 to TRBJ1-2; maybe TRBD1 (6 bases). Germline assignment: CDR1 GTSNPN and CDR2 SVGIG (reference sequence). Trimming cost V 1 base and J 4 bases, with 10 bases left between them. This CDR3 is built from 13 residues. CDR3 sequence reads: CAWSAGTSYGYTF. In DNA, the CDR3 is TGTGCCTGGAGTGCAGGGACAAGCTATGGCTACACCTTC.

The chain employs TRBV28 and TRBJ2-1; TRBD2 aligns across 12 bases. Looked up from germline, CDR1 is MDHEN and CDR2 is SYDVKM. V trimming: 5 bases; J trimming: 8 bases; junction bases outside the gene matches: 7. This CDR3 has 15 amino acids. The CDR3 DNA is TGTGCCAGCAGTCACTCGACTAGCGGGAGCTATGAGCAGTTCTTC. It is translated as CASSHSTSGSYEQFF. Complete variable domain (other parts from reference TRBV28 and TRBJ2-1): DVKVTQSSRYLVKRTGEKVFLECVQDMDHENMFWYRQDPGLGLRLIYFSYDVKMKEKGDIPEGYSVSREKKERFSLILESASTNQTSMYLCASSHSTSGSYEQFFGPGTRLTVL.

V usage is TRBV28 and J usage is TRBJ1-5; D call uncertain. The germline V and J ends were trimmed by 3 bases and 5 bases, with 11 bases remaining between them. This CDR3 comprises 14 residues. Germline V CDR1 and CDR2: MDHEN, SYDVKM. Written as DNA, the CDR3 is TGTGCCAGCAGTTTCCCCGGAGGGTATCAGCCCCAGCATTTT. This sequence encodes CASSFPGGYQPQHF. Complete variable domain (other parts from reference TRBV28 and TRBJ1-5): DVKVTQSSRYLVKRTGEKVFLECVQDMDHENMFWYRQDPGLGLRLIYFSYDVKMKEKGDIPEGYSVSREKKERFSLILESASTNQTSMYLCASSFPGGYQPQHFGDGTRLSIL.

The chain links TRBV3-1 (or the pseudogene TRBV3-2) to TRBJ2-4; 11 bases fit TRBD2. Germline assignment: CDR1 LGHDT and CDR2 YNNKEL (reference sequence). The CDR3 covers 18 residues. J was trimmed by 0 bases and V by 3 bases; bases with no gene match: 7. The CDR3 DNA is TGTGCCAGCAGCCAGGGGACTAGCGGCACTCTAGCCAAAAACATTCAGTACTTC. Translated: CASSQGTSGTLAKNIQYF.

Of note for this clone: One end of the junction varies from germline; a read error may be responsible. The gene calls are TRBV10-1 and TRBJ2-1; the D is unclear. Looked up from germline, CDR1 is WNHNN and CDR2 is SYGVQD (reference sequence). The length of the CDR3 is 12 residues. CDR3 DNA sequence: TGCGCCAGCAGTAAGTCGTACGGTGAGCAGTTCTTC. The encoded protein is CASSKSYGEQFF.

V gene TRBV6-6 combines with J gene TRBJ2-1; 12 bases line up with TRBD2. J lost 8 bases, V lost 5 bases, and 7 bases had no gene match. CDR3 length: 15 residues. Germline V gene lookup returns CDR1 MNHNY and CDR2 SVGAGI (reference sequence). The CDR3 loop reads CASSKTSGSRDEQFF. The CDR3 DNA sequence: TGTGCCAGCAGTAAGACTAGCGGGAGTAGGGATGAGCAGTTCTTC.